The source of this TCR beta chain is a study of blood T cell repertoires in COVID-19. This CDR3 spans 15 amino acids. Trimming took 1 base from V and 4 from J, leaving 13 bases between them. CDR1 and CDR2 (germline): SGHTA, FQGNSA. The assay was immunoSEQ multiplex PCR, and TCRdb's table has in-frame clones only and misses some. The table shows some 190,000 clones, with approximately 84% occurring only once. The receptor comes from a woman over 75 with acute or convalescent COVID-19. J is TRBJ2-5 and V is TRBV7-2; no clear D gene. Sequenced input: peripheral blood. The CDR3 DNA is TGTGCCAGCAGCTTAGTCATGAGGCTTGGAGAGACCCAGTACTTC. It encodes CASSLVMRLGETQYF.